A single sample gave rise to the 18 T cell receptor beta chains below, sequenced in a study of T-cell memory formation after mild COVID-19. TCRdb reprocessed the 5' RACE reads with MiXCR, giving one entry per CDR3 protein. The data contain approximately 260,000 distinct CDR3 sequences, over 15% of them singletons. Sequencing used PBMCs or a T cell subset sorted from them (not recorded which). The receptors derive from a man aged 18 to 30 who had mild COVID-19 (a few samples of this study predate the infection). Cell type and time point are not known.

The chain has TRBV4-1 and TRBJ1-2; TRBD1 agrees at 8 bases. The CDR3 is 16 amino acids. After removal of 2 bases from V and 7 bases from J, the junction contained 12 bases not matched to a gene. Per germline, CDR1 MGHRA and CDR2 YSYEKL. CDR3: CASSQRGQVPLVGYTF. The CDR3 bases are TGCGCCAGCAGCCAACGGGGACAGGTCCCTTTGGTTGGCTACACCTTC.

This clonotype has more than one count but fewer than ten. This chain links TRBV9 with TRBJ2-3; D might be TRBD2 (5 bases). This CDR3 is built from 14 residues. Trimming stripped 2 bases from V and 2 bases from J, with 9 bases between. Looked up from germline, CDR1 is SGDLS and CDR2 is YYNGEE. CDR3 sequence: CASSVVDYTDTQYF. The CDR3 nucleotides are TGTGCCAGCAGCGTTGTTGACTACACAGATACGCAGTATTTT.

This clonotype has a handful of counts. In nucleotides, the CDR3 is TGTGCCAGCAGCCGAGGGGGCGAGGAGACCCAGTACTTC. Amino acids: CASSRGGEETQYF. This sequence joins TRBV7-6 and TRBJ2-5, with 7 bases lining up with TRBD1. The CDR3 has 13 amino acids. J lost 5 bases, V lost 5 bases, and 5 bases had no gene match. Per the germline V gene, CDR1 is SGHVS and CDR2 is FNYEAQ.

The chain joins TRBV6-6 to TRBJ2-3; D not certain. Germline V gene lookup returns CDR1 MNHNY and CDR2 SVGAGI (reference sequence). The V end was cut by 0 bases, the J end by 6 bases, with 4 bases between. The CDR3 covers 12 residues. The CDR3 sequence is CASSYSPDTQYF. In DNA form, the CDR3 reads TGTGCCAGCAGTTACTCGCCGGATACGCAGTATTTT.

This clonotype was detected only a few times. The V call is TRBV20-1, the J call TRBJ2-1, with D possibly matching TRBD2 (6 bases). Germline V CDR1 and CDR2: DFQATT, SNEGSKA (reference sequence). V was pared by 0 bases and J by 0 bases, with 12 bases between. The CDR3 contains 16 residues. DNA of the CDR3: TGCAGTGCTAGAGATCCGCGGGATAGCTCCTACAATGAGCAGTTCTTC. Its translation: CSARDPRDSSYNEQFF.

The chain joins TRBV7-3 to TRBJ2-2; D is unresolved. The CDR3 totals 13 residues. V was trimmed by 5 bases and J by 2 bases, leaving 6 bases between them. Germline assignment: CDR1 SGHTA and CDR2 FQGTGA. Here the CDR3 DNA reads TGTGCCAGCAGCCCCCTTAACACCGGGGAGCTGTTTTTT. The encoded protein is CASSPLNTGELFF.

The chain has TRBV12-3 or TRBV12-4 and TRBJ1-1, with 7 bases that match TRBD1. V lost 5 bases, J lost 2 bases, and 8 bases stayed unmatched. The CDR3 covers 15 residues. Here the CDR3 DNA reads TGTGCCAGCAGTGTAGTGGGACAGACAAACACTGAAGCTTTCTTT. Translated: CASSVVGQTNTEAFF.

The rearrangement joins TRBV11-2 to TRBJ1-6; the D gene is possibly TRBD1 (5 bases). V lost 1 base to trimming and J lost 10 bases, with 11 bases between them. Germline loops: CDR1 SGHAT, CDR2 FQNNGV. The CDR3 spans 14 residues. CDR3 in DNA: TGTGCCAGCAGCTTAGGGTTGGGGGTCTCACCCCTCCACTTT. Amino acid sequence: CASSLGLGVSPLHF.

The chain employs TRBV6-1 and TRBJ2-3; 12 nucleotides agree with TRBD2. CDR1 and CDR2 (germline): MNHNS, SASEGT. CDR3 length equals 15 residues. Trimming cost V 5 bases and J 6 bases; bases outside gene matches: 6. The CDR3, as DNA: TGTGCCAGCAGTAGACTAGCGGGGGAAGAGGATACGCAGTATTTT. Translating gives CASSRLAGEEDTQYF.

In its sample, this clonotype was seen a few times. The V and J genes are TRBV20-1 and TRBJ2-3; D perhaps matches TRBD2 (6 bases). The V gene's germline CDR1 is DFQATT and CDR2 SNEGSKA (reference sequence). V was shortened by 4 bases and J by 4 bases, with 15 bases between the two germline ends. The CDR3 is made up of 14 amino acids. CDR3 residues: CSATAGLDADTQYF. The CDR3 DNA reads TGCAGTGCTACCGCGGGGTTGGATGCAGATACGCAGTATTTT.

This clonotype has more than one count but fewer than ten. The chain carries TRBV7-9 and TRBJ2-1, with D possibly matching TRBD1 (6 bases). This CDR3 has 13 amino acids. The ends were cut back, 5 bases at V and 11 bases at J, with 16 bases in the middle. Germline CDR1 and CDR2: SEHNR and FQNEAQ (reference sequence). CDR3 sequence (DNA): TGTGCCAGCAGCACAGGAGAGGGGGTGAAGCAGTTCTTC. It translates to CASSTGEGVKQFF.

This clonotype was picked up a small number of times. The V and J genes are TRBV20-1 and TRBJ2-3; D remains ambiguous. This CDR3 is built from 14 residues. Per the germline V gene, CDR1 is DFQATT and CDR2 is SNEGSKA (reference sequence). CDR3 nucleotides: TGCAGGGGCTTATGGGATCGGTTCCCAGATACGCAGTATTTT. Its translation is CRGLWDRFPDTQYF.

This chain links TRBV29-1 with TRBJ2-3; 10 bases match TRBD2. Germline V gene lookup returns CDR1 SQVTM and CDR2 ANQGSEA. V gave up 5 bases and J gave up 5 bases; unmatched junction bases: 10. This CDR3 is 15 amino acids long. The CDR3 protein is CSVPSGGAWLDTQYF. The DNA for the CDR3 is TGCAGCGTTCCAAGCGGGGGGGCCTGGTTAGATACGCAGTATTTT.

V is TRBV7-3 and J is TRBJ2-1, with TRBD1 matching over 9 bases. V was clipped by 3 bases and J by 5 bases; unmatched bases: 5. The CDR3 is made up of 15 amino acids. Germline-derived CDR1 and CDR2 are SGHTA and FQGTGA. CDR3 residues: CASSFFTGGHNEQFF. The CDR3 DNA follows: TGTGCCAGCAGCTTCTTTACAGGGGGCCACAATGAGCAGTTCTTC.

At least ten counts were recorded for this clonotype. This rearrangement joins TRBV7-9 to TRBJ2-3; the match to TRBD1 covers 7 bases. The length of the CDR3 is 14 residues. CDR1 and CDR2 from the germline V gene are SEHNR and FQNEAQ (reference sequence). V was pared by 5 bases and J by 1 base, with 3 bases of the junction left unmatched. The CDR3 here is CASSQGQGTDTQYF. The CDR3, as DNA: TGTGCCAGCAGCCAAGGACAGGGCACAGATACGCAGTATTTT.

The V and J genes are TRBV24-1 and TRBJ1-2; 8 positions match TRBD1. V shed 3 bases and J 5 bases; nucleotides not matched to a gene: 4. The length of the CDR3 is 14 residues. Germline lookup yields CDR1 KGHDR and CDR2 SFDVKD. In DNA form, the CDR3 reads TGTGCCACCAGTGATGCAGGGGGCAGTTATGGCTACACCTTC. Encoded protein: CATSDAGGSYGYTF.

In DNA, the CDR3 is TGTGCCAGCAGTCCCAACTACGGGAATGAGCAGTTCTTC. Residues: CASSPNYGNEQFF. The V gene is TRBV27, the J gene TRBJ2-1; D is unclear. Per the germline V gene, CDR1 is MNHEY and CDR2 is SMNVEV (reference sequence). Trimming cost V 5 bases and J 7 bases, with 12 bases left between them. The length of the CDR3 is 13 residues.

Only a few counts were recorded for this clonotype. V usage is TRBV12-3 or TRBV12-4 and J usage is TRBJ2-2; TRBD2 matches at 10 bases. The trim removed 5 bases at V and 0 bases at J, leaving 9 bases unmatched. The CDR3 is 18 amino acids. The CDR3 loop is CASSPTSSGGPNTGELFF. The CDR3 DNA follows: TGTGCCAGCAGTCCCACGTCTAGCGGGGGACCGAACACCGGGGAGCTGTTTTTT.